The T cell receptor beta chain under discussion was sequenced for a study of tumor-infiltrating lymphocytes in oesophageal squamous cell carcinoma. TCRdb re-called the reads through MiXCR, storing one row per CDR3 protein. This table has roughly 11,000 distinct CDR3 sequences, around 50% appearing once. From germline, CDR1 is SEHNR and CDR2 FQNEAQ (reference sequence). This CDR3 has 12 residues. J is TRBJ2-1 and V is TRBV7-9; D is undetermined. The J call could be wrong; TRBJ2-5 is a better fit for the DNA end. The source material was blood. This TCR was recovered from a female donor with esophageal squamous cell carcinoma. The CDR3 protein is CASSLSGETQYF. As DNA, the CDR3 is TGTGCCAGCAGCTTGTCAGGCGAGACCCAGTACTTC.